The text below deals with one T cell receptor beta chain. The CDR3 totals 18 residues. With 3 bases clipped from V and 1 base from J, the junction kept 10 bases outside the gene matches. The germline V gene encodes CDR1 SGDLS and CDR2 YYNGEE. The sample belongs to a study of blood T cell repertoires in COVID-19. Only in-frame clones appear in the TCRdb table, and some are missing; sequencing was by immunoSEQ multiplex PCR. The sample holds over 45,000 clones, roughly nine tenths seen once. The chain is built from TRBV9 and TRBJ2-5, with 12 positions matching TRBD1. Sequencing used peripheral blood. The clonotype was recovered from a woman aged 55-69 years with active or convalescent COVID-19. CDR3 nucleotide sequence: TGTGCCAGCAGCGCGTACTCGGGGACAGGGGGCATCCAAGAGACCCAGTACTTC. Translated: CASSAYSGTGGIQETQYF.